This TCR beta chain was sequenced for a study of T cell responses to AZD1222 COVID-19 vaccine. On the study more broadly: Second doses at about 4 or about 12 weeks were pooled. Study results and caveats: Nearly half of unique spike-specific TCRs reportedly avoided B.1.351 and B.1.1.7 mutated regions. Spike-wide coverage was observed for vaccine-associated CD4 TCRs, with dominant responses at 160-218 and 743-854.

Sequenced by immunoSEQ multiplex PCR; TCRdb stores in-frame clones only, minus some. Among around 97,000 clones listed, about 87% were seen once. In this sample, this clone turned up many times. Its matching antigen is unknown. This TCR was sampled from an adult in good health. This sample comprised peripheral blood, obtained on day 0 of AZD1222 vaccination.

CDR3 region: CASSLRGIDYGYTF. CDR3 DNA sequence: TGTGCCAGCAGCTTGCGTGGGATTGATTATGGCTACACCTTC. The chain combines TRBV5-8 with TRBJ1-2, with D unresolved. Germline values: CDR1 SGHTS, CDR2 YDEGEE. V was cut by 1 base and J by 5 bases, with 12 bases left in between. The CDR3 sequence is 14 residues long.